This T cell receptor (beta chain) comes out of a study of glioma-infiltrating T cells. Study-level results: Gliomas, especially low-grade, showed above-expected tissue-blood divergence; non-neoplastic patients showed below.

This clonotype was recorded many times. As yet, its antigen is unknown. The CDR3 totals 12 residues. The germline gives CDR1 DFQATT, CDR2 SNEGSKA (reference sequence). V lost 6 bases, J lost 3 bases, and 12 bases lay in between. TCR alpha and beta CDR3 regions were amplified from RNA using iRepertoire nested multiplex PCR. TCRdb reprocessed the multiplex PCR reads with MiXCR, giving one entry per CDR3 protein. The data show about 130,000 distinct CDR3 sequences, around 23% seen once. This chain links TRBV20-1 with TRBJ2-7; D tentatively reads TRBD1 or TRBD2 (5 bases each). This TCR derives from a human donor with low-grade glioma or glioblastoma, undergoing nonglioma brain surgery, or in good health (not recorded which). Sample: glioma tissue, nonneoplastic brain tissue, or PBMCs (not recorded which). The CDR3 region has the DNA TGCAGTGCGGGGAGAGACAGCTACGAGCAGTACGTC. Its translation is CSAGRDSYEQYV.